The text below deals with one T cell receptor (beta chain). The CDR3 has 13 amino acids. V was pared by 2 bases and J by 5 bases, with 10 bases between. Germline V CDR1 and CDR2: MNHEY, SVGAGI. The sample comes from a study of technical replicates of blood from a few donors. Method: immunoSEQ multiplex PCR; TCRdb's copy keeps in-frame clones and lacks some. The sample consists of fewer than 90,000 clones, approximately 90% of them appearing once. What was sequenced was T cells isolated from PBMCs. V gene TRBV6-5 combines with J gene TRBJ2-7; D possibly corresponds to TRBD2 (5 bases). The clonotype comes from a human donor in good health. CDR3 coding DNA: TGTGCCAGCAGTTACGTTGAGGGTAACGAGCAGTACTTC. Protein sequence: CASSYVEGNEQYF.